The 5 T cell receptor beta chains presented below share a single source sample, sequenced in a study of blood T cell repertoires in COVID-19 (dated by TCRdb to 2018 to 2020). Libraries were built with the immunoSEQ multiplex PCR assay. TCRdb obtained this table from immuneACCESS and retained in-frame rearrangements with V and J assigned. These tables miss some clones; where compared with another copy, unresolved V genes account for less than half of the shortfall, and the remainder is unexplained. The sample table holds 410,000 or so clones, of which around 89% were seen once. The ten top clones hold roughly 1.4% of the sample. What was sequenced was peripheral blood. The receptor source for this set is a woman between 40 and 50 years old with COVID-19, enrolled during active disease.

The rearrangement joins TRBV15 to TRBJ2-2; D may be TRBD2 (6 bases). Looked up from germline, CDR1 is LNHNV and CDR2 is YYDKDF (reference sequence). This CDR3 has 14 amino acids. Trimming stripped 8 bases from V and 4 bases from J, with 14 bases between. The CDR3 region is CATGWRGRTGELFF. CDR3 nucleotide sequence: TGTGCCACCGGGTGGAGGGGACGCACCGGGGAGCTGTTTTTT.

The chain carries TRBV7-2 and TRBJ1-5, with 8 bases lining up with TRBD1. Germline CDR1 reads SGHTA; CDR2 reads FQGNSA. V lost 6 bases to trimming and J lost 7 bases; unmatched junction nucleotides: 8. The CDR3 covers 14 residues. This CDR3 is CASSSRTGIQPQHF. The CDR3 DNA reads TGTGCCAGCAGTTCCCGGACAGGGATACAGCCCCAGCATTTT.

In its sample, this clone was seen once. At the DNA level, this CDR3 is encoded by other sequences in the same sample as well. The V call is TRBV12-3 or TRBV12-4, the J call TRBJ1-2; 8 nucleotides agree with TRBD1. This CDR3 has 13 residues. The J segment lost 1 base and the V segment lost 6 bases, leaving 1 base of the junction unmatched. CDR3 sequence: CASSGQGNYGYTF. CDR3 nucleotides: TGTGCCAGCAGCGGACAGGGTAACTATGGCTACACCTTC.

The V call is TRBV15, the J call TRBJ1-4, with 7 bases identical to TRBD1. CDR3 length: 17 residues. Germline V lookup: CDR1 LNHNV, CDR2 YYDKDF (reference sequence). After removal of 1 base from V and 2 bases from J, the junction contained 7 bases not matched to a gene. The CDR3 loop reads CATSRARQGLTNEKLFF. The CDR3 DNA is TGTGCCACCAGCAGAGCGAGACAGGGACTGACTAATGAAAAACTGTTTTTT.

The CDR3 reads CAWSVTGGTGNTIYF. DNA for the CDR3: TGTGCCTGGAGTGTAACAGGGGGTACTGGAAACACCATATATTTT. The chain is built from TRBV30 and TRBJ1-3; 8 bases line up with TRBD1. After removal of 0 bases from V and 2 bases from J, the junction contained 3 bases not matched to a gene. The germline CDR1 and CDR2 sequences are GTSNPN and SVGIG (reference sequence). The CDR3 covers 15 residues.